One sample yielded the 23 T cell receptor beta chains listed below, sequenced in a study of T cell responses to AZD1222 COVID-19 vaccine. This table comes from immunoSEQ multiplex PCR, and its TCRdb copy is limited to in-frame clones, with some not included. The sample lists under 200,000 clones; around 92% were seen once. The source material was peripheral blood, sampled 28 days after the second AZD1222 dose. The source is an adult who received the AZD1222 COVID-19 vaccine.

CDR3 nucleotide sequence: TGTGCCAGCTTCGTCACTATGAACACTGAAGCTTTCTTT. Translating gives CASFVTMNTEAFF. V is TRBV5-4 and J is TRBJ1-1; D is unresolved. This CDR3 is 13 amino acids long. Looked up from germline, CDR1 is SGHNT and CDR2 is YYREEE (reference sequence). The V end lost 7 bases, the J end lost 0 bases, and 10 bases lay between the germline ends.

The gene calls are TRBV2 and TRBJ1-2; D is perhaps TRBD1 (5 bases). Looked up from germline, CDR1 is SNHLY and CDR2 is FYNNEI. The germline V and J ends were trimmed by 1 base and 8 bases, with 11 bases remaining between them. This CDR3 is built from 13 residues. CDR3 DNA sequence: TGTGCCAGCAGTGAAGGTCGGGGCAGCGGCTACACCTTC. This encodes CASSEGRGSGYTF.

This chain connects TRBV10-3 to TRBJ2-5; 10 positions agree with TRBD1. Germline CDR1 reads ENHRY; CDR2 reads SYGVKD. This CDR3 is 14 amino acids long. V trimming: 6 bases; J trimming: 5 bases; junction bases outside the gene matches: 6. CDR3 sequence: CAIRTGTGVETQYF. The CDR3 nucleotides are TGTGCCATCAGGACCGGGACAGGGGTCGAGACCCAGTACTTC.

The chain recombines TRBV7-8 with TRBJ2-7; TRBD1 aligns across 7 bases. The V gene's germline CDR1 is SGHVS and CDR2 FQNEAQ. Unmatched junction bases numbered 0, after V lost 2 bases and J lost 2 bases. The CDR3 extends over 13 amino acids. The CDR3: CASSLQGAYEQYF. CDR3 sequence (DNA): TGTGCCAGCAGCTTACAGGGGGCCTACGAGCAGTACTTC.

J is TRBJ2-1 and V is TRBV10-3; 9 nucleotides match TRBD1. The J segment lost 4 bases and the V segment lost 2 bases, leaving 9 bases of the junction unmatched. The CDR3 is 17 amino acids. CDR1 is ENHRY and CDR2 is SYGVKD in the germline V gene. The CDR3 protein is CAISETTGTGRYNEQFF. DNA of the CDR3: TGTGCCATCAGTGAGACCACCGGGACAGGGAGGTACAATGAGCAGTTCTTC.

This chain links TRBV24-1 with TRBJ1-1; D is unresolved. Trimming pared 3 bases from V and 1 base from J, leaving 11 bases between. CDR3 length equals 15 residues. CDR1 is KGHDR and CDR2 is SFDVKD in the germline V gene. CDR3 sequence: CATSDTRGANTEAFF. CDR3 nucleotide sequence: TGTGCCACCAGTGATACCCGGGGAGCGAACACTGAAGCTTTCTTT.

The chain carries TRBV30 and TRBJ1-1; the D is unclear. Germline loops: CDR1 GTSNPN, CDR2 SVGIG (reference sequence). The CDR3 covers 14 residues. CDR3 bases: TGTGCATCCTACCAGGTCAGCATGAACACTGAAGCTTTCTTT. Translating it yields CASYQVSMNTEAFF.

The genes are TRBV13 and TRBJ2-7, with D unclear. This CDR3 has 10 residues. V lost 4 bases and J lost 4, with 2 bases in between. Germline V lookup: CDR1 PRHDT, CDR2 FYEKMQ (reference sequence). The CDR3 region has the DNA TGTGCCAGCAGCTCGTACGAGCAGTACTTC. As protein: CASSSYEQYF.

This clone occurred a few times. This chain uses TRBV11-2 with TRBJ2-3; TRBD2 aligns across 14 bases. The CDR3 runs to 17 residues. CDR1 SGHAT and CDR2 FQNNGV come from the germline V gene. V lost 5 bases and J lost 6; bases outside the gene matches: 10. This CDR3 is CASSPRTSGGTGDTQYF. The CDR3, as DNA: TGTGCCAGCAGCCCCCGGACTAGCGGGGGGACTGGGGATACGCAGTATTTT.

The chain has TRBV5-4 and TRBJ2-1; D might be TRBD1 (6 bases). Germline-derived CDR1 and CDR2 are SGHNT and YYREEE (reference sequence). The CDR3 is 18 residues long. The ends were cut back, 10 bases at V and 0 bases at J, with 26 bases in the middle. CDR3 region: CAGPFPGTLIGSYNEQFF. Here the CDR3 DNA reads TGTGCCGGCCCCTTTCCCGGGACACTCATTGGCTCCTACAATGAGCAGTTCTTC. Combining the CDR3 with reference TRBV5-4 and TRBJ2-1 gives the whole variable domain ETGVTQSPTHLIKTRGQQVTLRCSSQSGHNTVSWYQQALGQGPQFIFQYYREEENGRGNFPPRFSGLQFPNYSSELNVNALELDDSALYLCAGPFPGTLIGSYNEQFFGPGTRLTVL.

The CDR3 DNA reads TGTGCTAGTGTCGGTGGCAGCCTCTATGGCTACACCTTC. This gives the protein CASVGGSLYGYTF. J is TRBJ1-2 and V is TRBV12-5; D is undetermined. Germline V gene sequence: CDR1 LGHNT, CDR2 FRNRAP. The CDR3 runs to 13 residues. Trimming left V 7 bases short and J 4 bases short, with 13 bases between.

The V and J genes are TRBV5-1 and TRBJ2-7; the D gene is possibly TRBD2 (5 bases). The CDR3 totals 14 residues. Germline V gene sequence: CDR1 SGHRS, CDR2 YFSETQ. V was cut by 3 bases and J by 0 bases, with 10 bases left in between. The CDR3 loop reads CASSSRGNSYEQYF. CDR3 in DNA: TGCGCCAGCAGCTCTAGAGGGAACTCCTACGAGCAGTACTTC.

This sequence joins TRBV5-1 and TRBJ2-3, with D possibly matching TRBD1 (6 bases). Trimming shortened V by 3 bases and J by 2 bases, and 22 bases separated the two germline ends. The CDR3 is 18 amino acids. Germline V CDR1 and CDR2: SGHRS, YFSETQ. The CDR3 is CASSSGTTGGTHTDTQYF. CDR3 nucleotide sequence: TGCGCCAGCAGCTCAGGGACGACAGGTGGGACACACACAGATACGCAGTATTTT.

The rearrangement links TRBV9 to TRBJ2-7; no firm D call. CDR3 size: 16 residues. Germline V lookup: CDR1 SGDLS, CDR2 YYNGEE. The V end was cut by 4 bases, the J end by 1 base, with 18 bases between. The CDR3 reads CASSLGIRRPSYEQYF. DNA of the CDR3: TGTGCCAGCAGCTTGGGCATTCGCAGGCCGTCCTACGAGCAGTACTTC.

The CDR3 region has the DNA TGTGCCTGGAGTGAGGGGGGCGACCTGAACACTGAAGCTTTCTTT. Protein: CAWSEGGDLNTEAFF. The rearrangement links TRBV30 to TRBJ1-1, with D maybe TRBD1 (6 bases). CDR1 GTSNPN and CDR2 SVGIG come from the germline V gene (reference sequence). This CDR3 contains 15 residues. The V end lost 1 base, the J end lost 0 bases, and 12 bases lay between the germline ends.

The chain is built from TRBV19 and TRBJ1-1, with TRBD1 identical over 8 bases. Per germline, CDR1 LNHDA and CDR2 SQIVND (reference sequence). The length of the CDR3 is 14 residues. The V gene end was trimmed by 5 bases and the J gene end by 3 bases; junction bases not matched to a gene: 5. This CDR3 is CASSLTGGYTEAFF. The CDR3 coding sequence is TGTGCCAGTAGTTTAACAGGGGGATACACTGAAGCTTTCTTT. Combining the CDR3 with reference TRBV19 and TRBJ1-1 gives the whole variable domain DGGITQSPKYLFRKEGQNVTLSCEQNLNHDAMYWYRQDPGQGLRLIYYSQIVNDFQKGDIAEGYSVSREKKESFPLTVTSAQKNPTAFYLCASSLTGGYTEAFFGQGTRLTVV.

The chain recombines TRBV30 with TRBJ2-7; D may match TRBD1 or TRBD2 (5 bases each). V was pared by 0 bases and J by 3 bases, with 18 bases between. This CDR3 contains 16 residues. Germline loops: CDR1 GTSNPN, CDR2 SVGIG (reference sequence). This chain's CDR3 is CAWSVWRVGDGYEQYF. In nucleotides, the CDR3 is TGTGCCTGGAGTGTATGGCGGGTGGGGGATGGCTACGAGCAGTACTTC. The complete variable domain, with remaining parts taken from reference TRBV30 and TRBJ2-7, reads SQTIHQWPATLVQPVGSPLSLECTVEGTSNPNLYWYRQAAGRGLQLLFYSVGIGQISSEVPQNLSASRPQDRQFILSSKKLLLSDSGFYLCAWSVWRVGDGYEQYFGPGTRLTVT.

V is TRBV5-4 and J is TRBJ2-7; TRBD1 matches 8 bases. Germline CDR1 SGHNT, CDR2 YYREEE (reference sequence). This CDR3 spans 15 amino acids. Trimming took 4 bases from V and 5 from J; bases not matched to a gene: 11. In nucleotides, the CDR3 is TGTGCCAGCAGCCCCCCCGGACAGGGTTACCACGAGCAGTACTTC. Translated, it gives CASSPPGQGYHEQYF.

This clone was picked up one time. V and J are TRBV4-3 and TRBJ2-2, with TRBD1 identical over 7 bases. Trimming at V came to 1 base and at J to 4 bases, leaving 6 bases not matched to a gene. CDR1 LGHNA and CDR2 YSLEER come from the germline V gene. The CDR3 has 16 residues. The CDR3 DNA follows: TGCGCCAGCAGCCAAGTTTGGACAGGTGCCACCGGGGAGCTGTTTTTT. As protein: CASSQVWTGATGELFF.

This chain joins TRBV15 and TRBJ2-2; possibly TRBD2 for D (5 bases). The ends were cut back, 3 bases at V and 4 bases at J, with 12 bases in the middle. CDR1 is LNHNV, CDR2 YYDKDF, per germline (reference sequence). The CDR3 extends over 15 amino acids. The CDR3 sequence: CATSSHIRGTGELFF. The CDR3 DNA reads TGTGCCACCAGCAGCCACATCCGGGGCACCGGGGAGCTGTTTTTT.

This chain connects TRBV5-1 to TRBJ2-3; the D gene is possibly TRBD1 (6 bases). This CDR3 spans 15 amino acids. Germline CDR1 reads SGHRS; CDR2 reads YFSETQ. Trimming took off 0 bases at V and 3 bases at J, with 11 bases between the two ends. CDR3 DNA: TGCGCCAGCAGCTTGGACCAGGGGAAGACAGATACGCAGTATTTT. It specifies CASSLDQGKTDTQYF.

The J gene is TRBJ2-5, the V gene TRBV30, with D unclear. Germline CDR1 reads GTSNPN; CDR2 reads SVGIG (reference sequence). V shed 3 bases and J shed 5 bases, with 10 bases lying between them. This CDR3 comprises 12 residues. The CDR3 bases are TGTGCCTGGAGAGTGTCCGGGGAGACCCAGTACTTC. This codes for CAWRVSGETQYF.

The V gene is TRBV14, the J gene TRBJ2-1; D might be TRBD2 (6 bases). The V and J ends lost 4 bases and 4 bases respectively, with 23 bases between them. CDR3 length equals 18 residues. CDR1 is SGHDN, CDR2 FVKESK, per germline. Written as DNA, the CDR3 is TGTGCCAGCAGCCCAGGGCGGCACGGGAGTGCCCCGTACAATGAGCAGTTCTTC. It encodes CASSPGRHGSAPYNEQFF.